Listed here are 2 T cell receptor beta chains from one sample, sequenced in a study of response to subunit inactivated influenza vaccine. TCRdb passed the RT-PCR reads through MiXCR, listing each CDR3 protein once. Here the sample spans roughly 500,000 distinct CDR3 sequences, around 25% being singletons. Here the sequenced sample was CD4+ T cells sorted from PBMCs, taken roughly 5 days after vaccination. The receptors were sampled from a man aged 45-65 years who received an inactivated influenza vaccine.

This clonotype was counted once. Possible read error: a much larger clone is one base away. The chain uses TRBV25-1 and TRBJ1-2; D is perhaps TRBD1 (6 bases). Trimming pared 1 base from V and 4 bases from J, leaving 16 bases between. CDR1 is MGHDK and CDR2 is SYGVNS in the germline V gene. This CDR3 is 16 amino acids long. The CDR3: CASSECAGGASYGYTF. The CDR3 nucleotides read TGTGCCAGCAGTGAATGTGCGGGGGGCGCGAGCTATGGCTACACCTTC.

DNA for the CDR3: TGTGCCAGCAGACTAAACGGGGGAGCCGGCGGCGAGCAGTACTTC. It encodes CASRLNGGAGGEQYF. The chain is built from TRBV27 and TRBJ2-7; perhaps TRBD2 as D (6 bases). Germline V gene sequence: CDR1 MNHEY, CDR2 SMNVEV (reference sequence). The germline V and J ends were trimmed by 6 bases and 6 bases, with 21 bases remaining between them. The CDR3 covers 15 residues.